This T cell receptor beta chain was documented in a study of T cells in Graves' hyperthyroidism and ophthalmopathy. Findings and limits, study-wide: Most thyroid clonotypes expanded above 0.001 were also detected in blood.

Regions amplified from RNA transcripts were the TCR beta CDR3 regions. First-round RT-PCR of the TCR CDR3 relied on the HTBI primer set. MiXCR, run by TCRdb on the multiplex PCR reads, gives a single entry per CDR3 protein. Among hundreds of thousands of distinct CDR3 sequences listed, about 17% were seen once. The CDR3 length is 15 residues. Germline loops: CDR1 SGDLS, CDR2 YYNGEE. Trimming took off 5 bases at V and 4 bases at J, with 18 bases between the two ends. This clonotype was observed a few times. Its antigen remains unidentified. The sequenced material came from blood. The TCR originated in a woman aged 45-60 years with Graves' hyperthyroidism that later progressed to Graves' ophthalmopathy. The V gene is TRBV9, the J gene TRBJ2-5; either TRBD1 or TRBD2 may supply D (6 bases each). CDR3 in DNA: TGTGCCAGCAGTCCTGGACTCGGAGGGGGAGAGACCCAGTACTTC. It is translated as CASSPGLGGGETQYF.